The 17 T cell receptor beta chains below were found in one sample sequenced in a study of spatial heterogeneity in lung cancer. Via MiXCR, TCRdb re-called the 5' RACE reads, giving one row per CDR3 protein. Of tens of thousands of distinct CDR3 sequences detected, around 12% appear once; the ten largest clones hold roughly two fifths. Documented time point: sample taken at primary tumor resection. Whole RNA came from tumor, nontumor lung or frozen PBMC and was sequenced without being sorted. Sample: PBMCs, taken at surgery. The receptors come from a male donor with early-stage non-small cell lung cancer.

This clonotype was detected a few times. The CDR3 coding sequence is TGCAGTGCTAGAGATCGACTAGCGGGGGAACCCCATACGCAGTATTTT. Its translation: CSARDRLAGEPHTQYF. V is TRBV20-1 and J is TRBJ2-3; TRBD2 agrees at 12 bases. There are 16 residues in the CDR3. Germline CDR1 is DFQATT and CDR2 is SNEGSKA (reference sequence). Losses at the gene ends were 0 bases for V and 7 bases for J; bases not matched to a gene: 8.

This clonotype showed up just a few times. This chain uses TRBV12-3 or TRBV12-4 with TRBJ1-2, with TRBD1 matching over 9 bases. The junction had 12 bases not matched to a gene; V was cut back by 7 bases and J by 6 bases. This CDR3 is built from 15 residues. CDR3 sequence reads: CASTGTGSAVDGYTF. The CDR3 nucleotides read TGTGCCAGCACCGGGACAGGGAGTGCGGTTGATGGCTACACCTTC.

The chain combines TRBV4-3 with TRBJ2-3; 11 nucleotides match TRBD2. J lost 2 bases, V lost 0 bases, and 4 bases had no gene match. Germline-derived CDR1 and CDR2 are LGHNA and YSLEER. The CDR3 sequence is 17 residues long. The CDR3 protein is CASSQELLAGATDTQYF. In nucleotides, the CDR3 is TGCGCCAGCAGCCAAGAACTACTAGCGGGGGCCACAGATACGCAGTATTTT.

J is TRBJ1-5 and V is TRBV4-3; D gene uncertain. This CDR3 spans 15 amino acids. V lost 1 base and J 0 bases, leaving 7 bases between the germline ends. CDR1 LGHNA and CDR2 YSLEER come from the germline V gene. CDR3 in DNA: TGCGCCAGCAGCCAAGTTTTTCCTAGCAATCAGCCCCAGCATTTT. Its protein product is CASSQVFPSNQPQHF.

V gene TRBV11-2 combines with J gene TRBJ2-5; D is uncertain. CDR3 length equals 12 residues. The ends were cut back, 5 bases at V and 5 bases at J, with 9 bases in the middle. The germline CDR1 and CDR2 sequences are SGHAT and FQNNGV. This chain's CDR3 is CASSPRRETQYF. The CDR3 nucleotides read TGTGCCAGCAGCCCGCGACGGGAGACCCAGTACTTC.

This clonotype occurred a few times. The CDR3 spells CASIRRQANEKLFF. Here the CDR3 DNA reads TGTGCCAGCATAAGGAGACAAGCTAATGAAAAACTGTTTTTT. The chain carries TRBV2 and TRBJ1-4; no clear D gene. The CDR3 covers 14 residues. With 7 bases removed from V and 3 bases from J, the gap between germline ends came to 12 bases. The germline CDR1 and CDR2 sequences are SNHLY and FYNNEI.

The chain couples TRBV20-1 to TRBJ1-1; TRBD1 agrees at 7 bases. The J segment lost 3 bases and the V segment lost 5 bases, leaving 6 bases of the junction unmatched. The germline gives CDR1 DFQATT, CDR2 SNEGSKA (reference sequence). This CDR3 has 13 residues. The CDR3 sequence is CSAPQGTYTEAFF. Written as DNA, the CDR3 is TGCAGTGCTCCACAGGGGACCTACACTGAAGCTTTCTTT.

The chain has TRBV14 and TRBJ1-1; D might be TRBD1 (6 bases). From germline, CDR1 is SGHDN and CDR2 FVKESK. V lost 0 bases, J lost 1 base, and 15 bases lay in between. This CDR3 has 17 residues. The CDR3 region has the DNA TGTGCCAGCAGCCAAGAGCAGGGGATGTGGGGGAACACTGAAGCTTTCTTT. Amino acids: CASSQEQGMWGNTEAFF.

The rearrangement uses TRBV12-3 or TRBV12-4 and TRBJ2-1, with 7 bases lining up with TRBD2. With V trimmed by 4 bases and J by 2 bases, 5 bases remained unmatched. The CDR3 length is 15 residues. The CDR3 bases are TGTGCCAGCAGTTCGTTAGCGGGTGCCTACAATGAGCAGTTCTTC. Protein sequence: CASSSLAGAYNEQFF.

This clonotype was picked up many times. V and J are TRBV7-3 and TRBJ2-3, with D possibly TRBD1 on 5 matching bases. This CDR3 region has 17 residues. V gave up 3 bases and J gave up 4 bases, with 20 bases separating them. CDR1 is SGHTA, CDR2 FQGTGA, per germline. CDR3: CASSLSSGSSRADTQYF. The CDR3 nucleotides read TGTGCCAGCAGCTTGTCTTCGGGTAGCTCCAGGGCAGATACGCAGTATTTT.

The chain recombines TRBV6-5 with TRBJ2-7, with D unclear. CDR3 length equals 15 residues. The V and J ends lost 11 bases and 2 bases respectively, with 22 bases between them. Germline V lookup: CDR1 MNHEY, CDR2 SVGAGI. As DNA, the CDR3 is TGTGCCTCCTCGGGCAGTGTTTCCAGCCCCTACGAGCAGTACTTC. It is translated as CASSGSVSSPYEQYF.

This clonotype appeared many times. The V and J genes are TRBV7-3 and TRBJ2-3; TRBD2 is a possible D gene (5 bases). Trimming took off 1 base at V and 4 bases at J, with 15 bases between the two ends. This CDR3 has 16 residues. Germline V gives CDR1 SGHTA, CDR2 FQGTGA. The CDR3 sequence is CASSLRRASTADTQYF. CDR3 DNA: TGTGCCAGCAGCTTAAGGCGGGCTTCCACCGCAGATACGCAGTATTTT.

This clonotype was seen repeatedly, ten times or more. This chain joins TRBV27 and TRBJ2-6; weak D call: TRBD1 (5 bases). V was pared by 1 base and J by 0 bases, with 13 bases between. The CDR3 consists of 18 residues. The germline V gene has CDR1 MNHEY and CDR2 SMNVEV (reference sequence). The CDR3 sequence: CASSLYDRPVSGANVLTF. In DNA form, the CDR3 reads TGTGCCAGCAGTTTATATGACAGACCAGTCTCTGGGGCCAACGTCCTGACTTTC.

At least ten counts were recorded for this clonotype. The chain has TRBV6-2 or TRBV6-3 and TRBJ2-7; TRBD2 might be the D (6 bases). Germline loops: CDR1 MNHEY, CDR2 SVGEGT. This CDR3 has 17 amino acids. The V end lost 0 bases, the J end lost 9 bases, and 24 bases lay between the germline ends. CDR3 coding DNA: TGTGCCAGCAGTTACTCGATGGACGGGGGTATTTACGATTGGCAGTACTTC. Protein sequence: CASSYSMDGGIYDWQYF.

Many counts were recorded for this clonotype. V gene TRBV10-1 combines with J gene TRBJ2-5; possible D gene TRBD2, 5 bases. The CDR3 sequence is 14 residues long. With 10 bases removed from V and 4 bases from J, the gap between germline ends came to 19 bases. Germline CDR1 WNHNN, CDR2 SYGVQD (reference sequence). CDR3 sequence (DNA): TGCGCCATCGGTCCGGGAAGGCGAGGAGAGACCCAGTACTTC. This gives the protein CAIGPGRRGETQYF.

The sample holds a few counts of this clonotype. This rearrangement joins TRBV6-1 to TRBJ2-7; no clear D gene. Germline V gene data show CDR1 as MNHNS and CDR2 as SASEGT. The ends were cut back, 2 bases at V and 7 bases at J, with 18 bases in the middle. This CDR3 region has 15 residues. The CDR3 spells CASSEFRSLGWEQYF. The CDR3 DNA reads TGTGCCAGCAGTGAATTTAGGTCCCTTGGTTGGGAGCAGTACTTC.

The chain links TRBV28 to TRBJ2-1; D possibly matches TRBD1 or TRBD2 (5 bases each). There are 14 residues in the CDR3. Trimming took off 6 bases at V and 10 bases at J, with 19 bases between the two ends. The germline V gene encodes CDR1 MDHEN and CDR2 SYDVKM. The CDR3 DNA sequence: TGTGCCAGCAGCCCCGGGGACCTCCCGTGGGAGCAGTTCTTC. This gives the protein CASSPGDLPWEQFF.